This T cell receptor beta chain was documented in a study of T cells during gluten challenge in celiac disease (TCRdb year 2017). Background for the entire study: Paired single-cell TCR sequencing was carried out for more than 5 challenge participants in whom a significant rise in HLA-DQ:gluten tetramer-binding T cells was shown. During the challenge, blood was drawn at baseline, day 6 and day 14, while duodenal biopsies were taken at baseline and day 14. On the Illumina MiSeq, paired-end 250 bp sequencing was performed for single-cell libraries and paired-end 300 bp sequencing was performed for bulk libraries. On the study overall, not on this receptor specifically: The circulating gluten-specific T cells hit their peak on day 6, and the day-6 repertoire seemed to be made up largely of expanded preexisting memory clonotypes. Increased clonal expansion on day 6 was shown by a lower sample-corrected Shannon diversity of circulating gluten-specific T cells. Across the 7 patients, roughly 12-44% of single-cell TCR-alpha/beta clonotypes seen at the latest time point had also been present at baseline, compared with roughly 51-56% in the bulk data.

The library relied on single-cell sequencing. Sequencing was carried out with an Illumina MiSeq. Paired single-cell TCR-alpha and TCR-beta sequences were amplified by three nested PCRs with multiplexed primers covering all TRA and TRB V genes. On the authors' methods: Selected pRESTO steps were used for read preprocessing, and IMGT/HighV-QUEST was used to assign V, D, J genes and CDR3 junctions. Single cells were retained only when identified as valid singletons with at most three chains, each chain being supported by 100 or more reads. Clonotypes were defined by identical paired TCR-alpha/beta nucleotide sequences, and cross-patient sharing of only around 0.2% indicated negligible cross-contamination. Repertoire diversity was estimated with an undersampling-corrected Shannon index in samples with more than 20 cells. The public sequencing data were trimmed at Q25 with fastp and processed into clonotypes with MiXCR by TCRdb, which kept only in-frame beta chains. Each entry is one CDR3 protein sequence, shown with its most common DNA and genes. The V and J calls come from TCRdb's annotation, not from the publication. The sample table holds around 200 distinct CDR3 sequences, of which 25% to 30% were seen once. Of the sample, around 40% falls within the top ten clones.

Blood cells were gated as tetramer-binding CD4+ effector-memory gut-homing T cells defined as CD3+, CD45RA-, CD62L- and integrin beta7+, with lineage markers excluded. Patients with treated celiac disease who followed a gluten-free diet went through a 14-day oral dietary gluten challenge so that recall of gluten-specific T cells could be studied. Cells were sorted on an Aria II cell sorter as single cells, and also in bulk when tetramer-positive cells were relatively numerous. Peripheral blood mononuclear cells were isolated by Ficoll density gradient centrifugation and cryopreserved before staining. Before tetramer-binding CD4+ T cells were sorted, thawed cells were stained with a pool of PE-conjugated HLA-DQ:gluten tetramers presenting immunodominant gluten epitopes. After HLA-DQ:gluten tetramer staining, the blood samples went through tetramer-based enrichment. From the cysteine through the phenylalanine, the CDR3 covers 13 amino acids. CDR3 DNA only is kept here, 39 bases in frame from base 1. The V end gives up 5 bases and the J end 5 bases, leaving 8 bases in the junction not matched to a gene. Taken from the germline V gene, the CDR1 and CDR2 loops are SQVTM and ANQGSEA.

This clonotype is judged hyperexpanded (1% or more). It has no much larger one-base neighbor in the sample; base qualities were not kept. The sequencing here drew on gluten-specific CD4+ T cells sorted from blood using tetramers, taken at baseline or on day 6, 14 or 28 of gluten challenge (not recorded which). The receptor chain draws on TRBV29-1 and TRBJ2-5; a stretch of 7 junction bases matches TRBD1. This clonotype was obtained from a female donor with celiac disease. The bases are TGCAGCGTTTCGACAGGGTGGAGCGAGACCCAGTACTTC. This codes for CSVSTGWSETQYF.